This T cell receptor (beta chain) was captured by sequencing in a study of T cell repertoires in aging, cancer and after chemotherapy. Trimming took off 1 base at V and 4 bases at J, with 10 bases between the two ends. This CDR3 contains 14 residues. In germline, CDR1 is SGHNT, CDR2 YENEEA. TRB rearrangements spanning V, D and J were amplified using mixed TRB-A/B primers. TCRdb used MiXCR to reprocess the multiplex PCR reads, holding one entry per CDR3 protein. This table holds some 9,000 distinct CDR3 sequences, about two fifths found once. Amplification of TCR beta used genomic DNA extracted from peripheral blood.

Sample: blood. V is TRBV11-3 and J is TRBJ1-1, with unresolved D. The sequence derives from a human donor with a solid tumor. CDR3: CASSLGLWGTEAFF. CDR3 nucleotides: TGTGCCAGCAGCTTAGGCTTATGGGGCACTGAAGCTTTCTTT.